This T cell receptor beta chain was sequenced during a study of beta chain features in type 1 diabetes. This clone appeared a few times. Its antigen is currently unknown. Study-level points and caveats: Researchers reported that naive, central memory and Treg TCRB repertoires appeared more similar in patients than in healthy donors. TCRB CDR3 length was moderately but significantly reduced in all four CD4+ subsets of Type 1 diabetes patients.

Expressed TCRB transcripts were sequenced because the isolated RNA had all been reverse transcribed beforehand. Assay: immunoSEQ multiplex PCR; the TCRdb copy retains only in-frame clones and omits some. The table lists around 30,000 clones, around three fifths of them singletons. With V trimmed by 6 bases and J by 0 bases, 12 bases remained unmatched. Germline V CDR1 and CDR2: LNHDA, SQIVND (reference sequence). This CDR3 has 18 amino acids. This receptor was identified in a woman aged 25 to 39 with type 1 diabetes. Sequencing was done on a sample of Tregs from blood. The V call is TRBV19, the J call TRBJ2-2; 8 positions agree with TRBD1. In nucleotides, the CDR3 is TGTGCCAGTAGGCCCCTGGGACAGGCTGAGACGAACACCGGGGAGCTGTTTTTT. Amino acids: CASRPLGQAETNTGELFF.